The entry that follows covers one TCR beta chain sequence. Its antigen remains unknown. The CDR3 runs to 14 residues. Trimming shortened V by 4 bases and J by 1 base, and 10 bases separated the two germline ends. Germline CDR1 MNHEY, CDR2 SVGAGI. Clones were read by immunoSEQ multiplex PCR, and TCRdb kept only the in-frame ones, dropping some. The sample carries some 2.1 million clones, 95% recorded once. This entry is derived from a study of shared clonotypes between healthy human individuals. Regarding the study as a whole: The authors expected sequencing depth to affect clonotype sharing among donors.

The sample taken for sequencing was naive CD4+ T cells sorted from blood. Specified subset: CD45RA+ positively selected. The rearrangement uses TRBV6-5 and TRBJ1-1; D ambiguous. This TCR derives from a man aged 18 to 35 in good health. Here the CDR3 reads CASSSWTGNTEAFF. CDR3 coding DNA: TGTGCCAGCAGTTCCTGGACTGGGAACACTGAAGCTTTCTTT.